The present T cell receptor (beta chain) was sequenced within a study of T cell changes during pregnancy in multiple sclerosis. Produced via immunoSEQ multiplex PCR; TCRdb's table is partial and in-frame only. The sample carries tens of thousands of clones, roughly 90% recorded once. CDR3 length: 15 residues. The germline V gene encodes CDR1 SGHDT and CDR2 YYEEEE. The V end lost 6 bases, the J end lost 3 bases, and 18 bases lay between the germline ends. Sequencing was performed on peripheral blood, taken in the second trimester of pregnancy. The source is a female donor in good health, enrolled as a control in a pregnancy study. This chain uses TRBV5-6 with TRBJ1-1; possible D gene TRBD1, 5 bases. The CDR3: CASTFVNQGYTEAFF. The CDR3 bases are TGTGCCAGCACATTCGTCAACCAGGGCTACACTGAAGCTTTCTTT.